This T cell receptor (beta chain) comes out of a study of identical twins. Findings and caveats of the study: Reduced insertions were recorded for abundant cord blood beta clonotypes, with no such pattern in memory repertoires. The authors noted that invariant MAIT and iNKT cells could partly confound zero-insertion analyses. Weaker excess twin sharing was observed in beta out-of-frame sequences.

About this clonotype itself: Its cognate antigen is unknown.

From germline, CDR1 is DFQATT and CDR2 SNEGSKA (reference sequence). Trimming shortened V by 1 base and J by 6 bases, and 9 bases separated the two germline ends. The CDR3 is 12 residues long. Addition of a universal primer site occurred through template switching, and cDNA carried unique molecular identifiers. From the 5' RACE reads, TCRdb called clonotypes with MiXCR, one entry per CDR3 protein. The table shows more than 1.5 million distinct CDR3 sequences, with about 31% occurring only once. The receptor's source is a newborn girl in good health. This chain uses TRBV20-1 with TRBJ1-1, with D perhaps TRBD1 (6 bases). The material sequenced was cord blood. The CDR3: CSARVNRAEAFF. The CDR3 DNA sequence: TGCAGTGCTAGAGTAAACAGGGCTGAAGCTTTCTTT.